This passage covers 27 T cell receptor beta chains from one sample sequenced in a study of technical replicates of blood from a handful of donors (TCRdb year 2017). Library construction relied on the immunoSEQ multiplex PCR assay. In its TCRdb copy, this immuneACCESS table keeps in-frame sequences only and misses some clones. Where compared with another copy, unresolved V genes explain less than half of these, and the others have no known cause. For this sample the table gives 65,000 to 85,000 clones, of which about 97% were detected only once. The leading ten clones occupy about 0.2% of the sample. The sequencing sample was made of T cells isolated from PBMCs. The receptors were sampled from a human donor in good health.

The rearrangement joins TRBV5-1 to TRBJ1-5, with D maybe TRBD1 (5 bases). The germline V and J ends were trimmed by 4 bases and 3 bases, with 8 bases remaining between them. This CDR3 contains 13 residues. Germline CDR1 SGHRS, CDR2 YFSETQ. CDR3 in amino acids: CASSKDNNQPQHF. The CDR3 region has the DNA TGCGCCAGCAGCAAGGACAACAATCAGCCCCAGCATTTT.

CDR3 coding DNA: TGTGCCAGCAGCTTGTCTACGGAGGGGACGTGGAAACTGTTTTTT. Translation: CASSLSTEGTWKLFF. V usage is TRBV5-5 and J usage is TRBJ1-4, with D possibly matching TRBD1 (5 bases). The length of the CDR3 is 15 residues. The ends were cut back, 1 base at V and 11 bases at J, with 18 bases in the middle. Looked up from germline, CDR1 is SGHKS and CDR2 is YYEKEE (reference sequence). The full variable domain, with the rest looked up from reference TRBV5-5 and TRBJ1-4, is DAGVTQSPTHLIKTRGQQVTLRCSPISGHKSVSWYQQVLGQGPQFIFQYYEKEERGRGNFPDRFSARQFPNYSSELNVNALLLGDSALYLCASSLSTEGTWKLFFGSGTQLSVL.

The CDR3 protein is CASSLRGRATGELFF. CDR3 sequence (DNA): TGTGCCAGCAGTTTACGCGGGAGGGCGACCGGGGAGCTGTTTTTT. The rearrangement uses TRBV27 and TRBJ2-2, with 9 bases that match TRBD2. This CDR3 has 15 residues. From germline, CDR1 is MNHEY and CDR2 SMNVEV (reference sequence). V lost 2 bases, J lost 5 bases, and 3 bases stayed unmatched.

The chain combines TRBV28 with TRBJ2-7, with D tentatively TRBD1 (5 bases). The germline V gene has CDR1 MDHEN and CDR2 SYDVKM. The CDR3 has 13 amino acids. The ends were cut back, 7 bases at V and 2 bases at J, with 12 bases in the middle. The DNA of the CDR3 is TGTGCCAGCACCCAACAGGTGCCCTACGAGCAGTACTTC. Translation: CASTQQVPYEQYF.

The chain recombines TRBV2 with TRBJ2-1, with 8 bases identical to TRBD2. J was trimmed by 3 bases and V by 6 bases; bases with no gene match: 7. CDR1 is SNHLY and CDR2 is FYNNEI in the germline V gene. The CDR3 runs to 15 residues. The CDR3 DNA reads TGTGCCAGCAGGGAGGGACTAGTGAGCTACAATGAGCAGTTCTTC. Its protein is CASREGLVSYNEQFF.

This chain joins TRBV9 and TRBJ1-3; 8 positions agree with TRBD1. Trimming at V came to 3 bases and at J to 3 bases, leaving 8 bases not matched to a gene. The CDR3 loop spans 16 amino acids. CDR1 and CDR2 (germline): SGDLS, YYNGEE. CDR3 in amino acids: CASSASGTGVGNTIYF. Here the CDR3 DNA reads TGTGCCAGCAGCGCCTCCGGGACAGGTGTTGGAAACACCATATATTTT.

The chain joins TRBV14 to TRBJ1-1; 8 nucleotides agree with TRBD1. Germline V CDR1 and CDR2: SGHDN, FVKESK. Trimming cost V 4 bases and J 4 bases; bases outside gene matches: 5. The CDR3 is made up of 14 amino acids. The CDR3 bases are TGTGCCAGCAGCCCGTGGACAGGGAGCACTGAAGCTTTCTTT. It translates to CASSPWTGSTEAFF. The full variable domain, completed using reference TRBV14 and TRBJ1-1, is EAGVTQFPSHSVIEKGQTVTLRCDPISGHDNLYWYRRVMGKEIKFLLHFVKESKQDESGMPNNRFLAERTGGTYSTLKVQPAELEDSGVYFCASSPWTGSTEAFFGQGTRLTVV.

The chain joins TRBV11-2 to TRBJ2-7; maybe TRBD2 (6 bases). Trimming took off 1 base at V and 2 bases at J, with 12 bases between the two ends. Germline CDR1 reads SGHAT; CDR2 reads FQNNGV. The CDR3 is 15 residues long. CDR3 region: CASSLGPGAAYEQYF. CDR3 nucleotides: TGTGCCAGCAGCTTAGGCCCGGGAGCGGCCTACGAGCAGTACTTC.

V usage is TRBV11-2 and J usage is TRBJ2-7, with TRBD2 matching 7 bases. The V and J ends lost 5 bases and 2 bases, in that order; junction bases with no gene match: 18. CDR1 and CDR2 from the germline V gene are SGHAT and FQNNGV. This CDR3 comprises 18 residues. The CDR3 sequence: CASSRVGGSGVWAYEQYF. CDR3 nucleotides: TGTGCCAGCAGCCGAGTCGGCGGGAGTGGAGTTTGGGCCTACGAGCAGTACTTC.

This clone is a singleton in its sample. The chain links TRBV10-3 to TRBJ1-1, with D hard to call. The CDR3 runs to 15 residues. Germline V gives CDR1 ENHRY, CDR2 SYGVKD. The V end lost 4 bases, the J end lost 0 bases, and 12 bases lay between the germline ends. This CDR3 reads CAISVAGRMNTEAFF. CDR3 in DNA: TGTGCCATCAGTGTGGCGGGGAGGATGAACACTGAAGCTTTCTTT.

This chain links TRBV6-1 with TRBJ2-7, with 8 bases identical to TRBD2. CDR1 and CDR2 (germline): MNHNS, SASEGT. This CDR3 comprises 14 residues. V dropped 2 bases and J dropped 2; count of bases not matched to a gene: 2. DNA of the CDR3: TGTGCCAGCAGTGAAACTAGCGGCCCCTACGAGCAGTACTTC. Translation: CASSETSGPYEQYF.

This clone came up once. CDR3 in amino acids: CASSPYRDTYEQYF. CDR3 nucleotide sequence: TGTGCCAGCAGCCCGTACCGGGACACCTACGAGCAGTACTTC. The chain links TRBV5-6 to TRBJ2-7, with D perhaps matching TRBD1 (6 bases). The CDR3 covers 14 residues. Germline CDR1 SGHDT, CDR2 YYEEEE. Trimming pared 4 bases from V and 2 bases from J, leaving 13 bases between.

The chain uses TRBV10-3 and TRBJ2-7, with D possibly being TRBD1 (7 bases). Germline lookup yields CDR1 ENHRY and CDR2 SYGVKD. The V and J ends lost 0 bases and 5 bases respectively, with 11 bases between them. The CDR3 loop spans 14 amino acids. In nucleotides, the CDR3 is TGTGCCATCAGTGAGTCTGGAGGGGGCGACGAGCAGTACTTC. As protein: CAISESGGGDEQYF.

This chain connects TRBV27 to TRBJ2-7; D is perhaps TRBD2 (5 bases). The CDR3 is 14 amino acids. Germline V CDR1 and CDR2: MNHEY, SMNVEV (reference sequence). Trimming pared 6 bases from V and 3 bases from J, leaving 15 bases between. The CDR3 region has the DNA TGTGCCAGCAGAAACTCGGACTCCTACTACGAGCAGTACTTC. Protein product: CASRNSDSYYEQYF.

The chain combines TRBV7-2 with TRBJ1-2; D ambiguous. V lost 0 bases to trimming and J lost 6 bases, with 8 bases between them. The CDR3 contains 13 residues. Germline assignment: CDR1 SGHTA and CDR2 FQGNSA. The CDR3 here is CASSLARENGYTF. The CDR3 DNA sequence: TGTGCCAGCAGCTTAGCGCGGGAGAATGGCTACACCTTC.

V is TRBV19 and J is TRBJ1-4; maybe TRBD1 (5 bases). Trimming shortened V by 7 bases and J by 7 bases, and 16 bases separated the two germline ends. Per germline, CDR1 LNHDA and CDR2 SQIVND (reference sequence). The CDR3 has 14 residues. CDR3 bases: TGTGCCAGTACCCTGGCAGGGAGGGGTGAAAAACTGTTTTTT. Amino acid sequence: CASTLAGRGEKLFF.

This clone was seen just once. V usage is TRBV5-1 and J usage is TRBJ1-2, with no clear D. Germline CDR1 and CDR2: SGHRS and YFSETQ. Between the trimmed V and J ends, which lost 4 bases and 3 bases, there was a span of 10 bases. This CDR3 is built from 13 residues. DNA of the CDR3: TGCGCCAGCAGCGAGACACTAGACTATGGCTACACCTTC. Translation gives CASSETLDYGYTF.

This clone was seen only once. The J gene is TRBJ2-3, the V gene TRBV4-1, with D maybe TRBD1 (5 bases). The CDR3 loop spans 17 amino acids. V was clipped by 1 base and J by 2 bases, with 16 bases between them. Looked up from germline, CDR1 is MGHRA and CDR2 is YSYEKL. The CDR3 DNA reads as TGCGCCAGCAGCCAAGTATTAACGAAGGGGTACACAGATACGCAGTATTTT. Protein product: CASSQVLTKGYTDTQYF.

J is TRBJ2-1 and V is TRBV10-3; 12 bases agree with TRBD2. V shed 6 bases, J shed 5 bases, and the junction held 5 bases outside the gene matches. From germline, CDR1 is ENHRY and CDR2 SYGVKD. The CDR3 loop spans 15 amino acids. In DNA, the CDR3 is TGTGCCATCAGGGAACTAGCGGGAGGCCACAATGAGCAGTTCTTC. Its translation is CAIRELAGGHNEQFF.

This clone was seen only once. The chain carries TRBV6-1 and TRBJ2-3; 7 positions match TRBD1. CDR1 and CDR2 from the germline V gene are MNHNS and SASEGT. The CDR3 runs 14 residues. V lost 7 bases to trimming and J lost 8 bases; unmatched junction nucleotides: 12. The CDR3 sequence: CASKPGQSVGTQYF. The CDR3 DNA reads TGTGCCAGCAAACCGGGACAGTCAGTGGGTACGCAGTATTTT.

The CDR3 DNA sequence: TGTGCCAGCAGCTTAGCCCCTAGCGGGAGTCGCCACGAGCAGTACTTC. It encodes CASSLAPSGSRHEQYF. The V and J genes are TRBV7-8 and TRBJ2-7, with 10 bases lining up with TRBD2. The length of the CDR3 is 16 residues. CDR1 and CDR2 from the germline V gene are SGHVS and FQNEAQ. The ends lost 0 bases at V and 5 bases at J; junction bases unmatched: 7.

This chain connects TRBV29-1 to TRBJ2-3, with D tentatively TRBD2 (5 bases). This CDR3 spans 11 amino acids. Germline CDR1 is SQVTM and CDR2 is ANQGSEA. V was cut by 7 bases and J by 3 bases, with 8 bases left in between. The CDR3 loop reads CSGRRTDTQYF. CDR3 coding DNA: TGCAGCGGGAGGCGAACAGATACGCAGTATTTT.

The genes are TRBV7-2 and TRBJ1-5, with a weak D call TRBD1 (6 bases). V was clipped by 5 bases and J by 3 bases, with 14 bases between them. This CDR3 spans 15 amino acids. The germline CDR1 and CDR2 sequences are SGHTA and FQGNSA. In DNA form, the CDR3 reads TGTGCCAGCAGCCCGACAGGACCCTACAATCAGCCCCAGCATTTT. Residues: CASSPTGPYNQPQHF.

The chain couples TRBV1 to TRBJ2-2; TRBD1 is taken as the D call from the table, unchecked against the DNA. TRBV1 is described as a pseudogene. The CDR3 consists of 18 residues. The CDR3 here is CTSSQTLIVQGSTGELFF. The CDR3 bases are TGCACCAGCAGCCAAACACTTATTGTTCAGGGAAGCACCGGGGAGCTGTTTTTT.

CDR3 amino acids: CASSLTTQETQYF. CDR3 DNA: TGTGCCAGCAGCTTGACGACACAAGAGACCCAGTACTTC. This chain uses TRBV7-2 with TRBJ2-5, with D hard to call. The ends were cut back, 3 bases at V and 2 bases at J, with 7 bases in the middle. This CDR3 contains 13 residues. CDR1 is SGHTA and CDR2 is FQGNSA in the germline V gene.

This sequence joins TRBV6-5 and TRBJ2-5; 10 bases map to TRBD1. The CDR3 contains 16 residues. Germline trimming cut 4 bases from V and 2 bases from J; bases unmatched to any gene: 7. The V gene's germline CDR1 is MNHEY and CDR2 SVGAGI. Here the CDR3 reads CASSLIRTGGQETQYF. In DNA, the CDR3 is TGTGCCAGCAGTTTAATCAGGACAGGGGGTCAAGAGACCCAGTACTTC.

The chain uses TRBV6-4 and TRBJ2-7, with a possible D match to TRBD2 (5 bases). Germline V gene sequence: CDR1 MRHNA, CDR2 SNTAGT. Trimming shortened V by 3 bases and J by 2 bases, and 11 bases separated the two germline ends. The CDR3 loop spans 14 amino acids. This CDR3 reads CASSEFAGAYEQYF. In DNA, the CDR3 is TGTGCCAGCAGTGAATTTGCGGGTGCCTACGAGCAGTACTTC.